What follows describes a single T cell receptor delta chain. Mismatch with germline at one junction end may stem from a read error. This entry is derived from a study of gamma-delta chains in newborns, infants, children. This CDR3 spans 18 amino acids. Germline V gene lookup returns CDR1 GEAIGNYY and CDR2 EKD. TCRdb reanalysed the reads with CATT. The table includes about 5,400 delta-chain clones, approximately 17% detected once. The chain carries TRDV2 and TRDJ3, with 7 bases fitting TRDD3. This receptor was identified in a child who was a newborn, infant or young child, either healthy, febrile or measles-vaccinated (not recorded which). Sequencing was done on a sample of blood. CDR3 sequence reads: CACDGTGESSWATRQMFF. The CDR3 DNA is TGTGCCTGTGACGGTACTGGGGAAAGCTCCTGGGCCACCCGACAGATGTTTTTC.